The rows below give T cell receptor beta chains drawn from one sample of a study of blood T cell repertoires in COVID-19. Repertoires were generated with immunoSEQ multiplex PCR, while TCRdb's copy carries only in-frame clones and drops some. Among about 150,000 clones listed, approximately 80% were seen once. Specimen: peripheral blood. Source of these receptors: a man between 65 and 79 years old with acute or convalescent COVID-19. Both conserved end residues are part of each CDR3. Each record gives: J gene, clone size, D gene, V gene, CDR3 DNA, CDR3 protein. A D gene is named only where the DNA matches it firmly. The size of a clone is reported for some rows only, either as once, few or many, or as a class for expanded clones.

j_call: TRBJ1-6; clone_size: NA; d_call: NA; v_call: TRBV30; cdr3_nt: TGTGCCTGGCAGGGGATCCCCAATTCACCCCTCCACTTT; cdr3_aa: CAWQGIPNSPLHF
j_call: TRBJ1-4; clone_size: NA; d_call: NA; v_call: TRBV18; cdr3_nt: TGTGCCAGCTCGGTATTGGGGCCAACTAATGAAAAACTGTTTTTT; cdr3_aa: CASSVLGPTNEKLFF
j_call: TRBJ1-4; clone_size: NA; d_call: TRBD1; v_call: TRBV30; cdr3_nt: TGTGCCTGGACCAGCGACAGGGATCGCGAAAAACTGTTTTTT; cdr3_aa: CAWTSDRDREKLFF
j_call: TRBJ2-1; clone_size: NA; d_call: TRBD1; v_call: TRBV6-4; cdr3_nt: TGTGCCAGCAGTCCACAGGGGGGACTGCAACATGAGCAGTTCTTC; cdr3_aa: CASSPQGGLQHEQFF
j_call: TRBJ2-3; clone_size: NA; d_call: TRBD1; v_call: TRBV24-1; cdr3_nt: TGTGCCACCAGCACAGGGGCCACAGATACGCAGTATTTT; cdr3_aa: CATSTGATDTQYF
j_call: TRBJ1-2; clone_size: NA; d_call: TRBD1; v_call: TRBV15; cdr3_nt: TGTGCCACCAGCAGAGTTCCGACAGGGGGGTTGTGGGCTAACTATGGCTACACCTTC; cdr3_aa: CATSRVPTGGLWANYGYTF
j_call: TRBJ2-5; clone_size: NA; d_call: NA; v_call: TRBV9; cdr3_nt: TGTGCCTCAAAGCCGGGGAATCCGCAGGATGGAGAGACCCAGTACTTC; cdr3_aa: CASKPGNPQDGETQYF
j_call: TRBJ1-1; clone_size: few; d_call: NA; v_call: TRBV3-1/TRBV3-2; cdr3_nt: TGTGCCAGCAGCCAAGCTTCTCGGCAGGTGAACACTGAAGCTTTCTTT; cdr3_aa: CASSQASRQVNTEAFF
j_call: TRBJ1-2; clone_size: NA; d_call: TRBD1; v_call: TRBV10-3; cdr3_nt: TGTGCCATCAGTGATAAATCCGGGACAGCAAACTATGGCTACACCTTC; cdr3_aa: CAISDKSGTANYGYTF
j_call: TRBJ1-6; clone_size: NA; d_call: NA; v_call: TRBV4-1; cdr3_nt: TGCGCCAGCAGCCAAGATAGCCAGTATAATTCACCCCTCCACTTT; cdr3_aa: CASSQDSQYNSPLHF
j_call: TRBJ2-1; clone_size: NA; d_call: TRBD2; v_call: TRBV27; cdr3_nt: TGTGCCACTGGACTAGCGGCCTCCTACAATGAGCAGTTCTTC; cdr3_aa: CATGLAASYNEQFF
j_call: TRBJ2-7; clone_size: once; d_call: TRBD1; v_call: TRBV27; cdr3_nt: TGTGCCAGCAGTGGGACAGGCGCGGACTCCTACGAGCAGTACTTC; cdr3_aa: CASSGTGADSYEQYF
j_call: TRBJ2-1; clone_size: NA; d_call: TRBD2; v_call: TRBV28; cdr3_nt: TGTGCCAGCAGTCCCCCTGGGACTAGCGGGAGGTTACAGTTCTTC; cdr3_aa: CASSPPGTSGRLQFF
j_call: TRBJ2-3; clone_size: NA; d_call: NA; v_call: TRBV3-1/TRBV3-2; cdr3_nt: TGTGCCAGCAGCCTGGTGGGGGGTGGCACAGATACGCAGTATTTT; cdr3_aa: CASSLVGGGTDTQYF
j_call: TRBJ2-2; clone_size: NA; d_call: TRBD1; v_call: TRBV24-1; cdr3_nt: TGTGCCACCAGTGATTCGGGGACAGCAAACACCGGGGAGCTGTTTTTT; cdr3_aa: CATSDSGTANTGELFF
j_call: TRBJ2-7; clone_size: NA; d_call: TRBD2; v_call: TRBV7-2; cdr3_nt: TGTGCCAGCAGCTTAGAGGGACTAGCGAGGGAGCAGTACTTC; cdr3_aa: CASSLEGLAREQYF
j_call: TRBJ2-2; clone_size: NA; d_call: NA; v_call: TRBV3-1/TRBV3-2; cdr3_nt: TGTGCCAGCAGCCAAGGGACAGCCGGGGAGCTGTTTTTT; cdr3_aa: CASSQGTAGELFF
j_call: TRBJ2-4; clone_size: NA; d_call: TRBD1; v_call: TRBV5-1; cdr3_nt: TGCGCCAGCAGCGCCCAAGACAGGGGAAACATTCAGTACTTC; cdr3_aa: CASSAQDRGNIQYF
j_call: TRBJ2-7; clone_size: NA; d_call: TRBD1; v_call: TRBV24-1; cdr3_nt: TGTGCCACCAGCGCAAACCGGGACAGGGTGCACGAGCAGTACTTC; cdr3_aa: CATSANRDRVHEQYF
j_call: TRBJ1-2; clone_size: few; d_call: NA; v_call: TRBV7-2; cdr3_nt: TGTGCCAGCAGCTTAGGAGGTTATGGCTACACCTTC; cdr3_aa: CASSLGGYGYTF
j_call: TRBJ1-2; clone_size: NA; d_call: NA; v_call: TRBV5-4; cdr3_nt: TGTGCCAGCAGCTCGGGGTCCTATGGCTACACCTTC; cdr3_aa: CASSSGSYGYTF
j_call: TRBJ2-1; clone_size: NA; d_call: NA; v_call: TRBV29-1; cdr3_nt: TGCAGCGTTGAACGCACAGAGTCCGGCGAGCAGTTCTTC; cdr3_aa: CSVERTESGEQFF
j_call: TRBJ2-3; clone_size: NA; d_call: NA; v_call: TRBV6-5; cdr3_nt: TGTGCCAGCAGTTATAGTTCGAACACAGATACGCAGTATTTT; cdr3_aa: CASSYSSNTDTQYF
j_call: TRBJ1-2; clone_size: NA; d_call: NA; v_call: TRBV3-1/TRBV3-2; cdr3_nt: TGTGCCAGCAGCCAAGATGATAAGGGGCGCGGTGGCTACACCTTC; cdr3_aa: CASSQDDKGRGGYTF
j_call: TRBJ2-1; clone_size: NA; d_call: NA; v_call: TRBV4-1; cdr3_nt: TGCGCCAGCAGCCAAGACGTGGTAGACGGGGAGCGGGCGAGCTCCTACAATGAGCAGTTCTTC; cdr3_aa: CASSQDVVDGERASSYNEQFF
j_call: TRBJ1-4; clone_size: NA; d_call: NA; v_call: TRBV21-1; cdr3_nt: TGTGCCAGCAGCCCCCGGGATCTTGAAAAACTGTTTTTT; cdr3_aa: CASSPRDLEKLFF
j_call: TRBJ2-7; clone_size: once; d_call: NA; v_call: TRBV7-3; cdr3_nt: TGTGCCAGCAGCTTAATGAGAGAGGACGAGCAGTACTTC; cdr3_aa: CASSLMREDEQYF
j_call: TRBJ1-5; clone_size: NA; d_call: TRBD1; v_call: TRBV30; cdr3_nt: TGTGCCTGGAGTGTACAGGGGGATCAGCCCCAGCATTTT; cdr3_aa: CAWSVQGDQPQHF
j_call: TRBJ2-1; clone_size: NA; d_call: NA; v_call: TRBV19; cdr3_nt: TGTGCCAGTAGTGCGGTTAGTCTCAATGAGCAGTTCTTC; cdr3_aa: CASSAVSLNEQFF
j_call: TRBJ2-5; clone_size: NA; d_call: NA; v_call: TRBV13; cdr3_nt: TGTGCCAGCAGCACCCTGGGTTGGGAGAAGACCCAGTACTTC; cdr3_aa: CASSTLGWEKTQYF
j_call: TRBJ1-4; clone_size: NA; d_call: NA; v_call: TRBV15; cdr3_nt: TGTGCCACCAGCAGAGGTCCCGCACGGGGGGAAAAACTGTTTTTT; cdr3_aa: CATSRGPARGEKLFF
j_call: TRBJ1-2; clone_size: NA; d_call: NA; v_call: TRBV27; cdr3_nt: TGTGCCAGCAGTTTAACCTCAGGCAGCTACTATGGCTACACCTTC; cdr3_aa: CASSLTSGSYYGYTF
j_call: TRBJ2-7; clone_size: NA; d_call: NA; v_call: TRBV2; cdr3_nt: TGTGCCAGCAGCCTCTACGAGCAGTACTTC; cdr3_aa: CASSLYEQYF
j_call: TRBJ2-1; clone_size: NA; d_call: NA; v_call: TRBV6-5; cdr3_nt: TGTGCCACCACTCGGGTCAATGAGCAGTTCTTC; cdr3_aa: CATTRVNEQFF
j_call: TRBJ1-5; clone_size: NA; d_call: NA; v_call: TRBV19; cdr3_nt: TGTGCCAGTCGGGGGGATTTGGGCAATCAGCCCCAGCATTTT; cdr3_aa: CASRGDLGNQPQHF